This TCR beta chain was identified in a study of blood T cells in healthy people across ages. Study-wide results and limits: Long-lived donors had more naive CD4+ cells and higher diversity than aged donors. Donor CMV status, an unknown factor, possibly confounded changes in expanded clonotypes. A roughly linear age-dependent decrease characterized TCR beta diversity per million T cells.

This clonotype came up a few times. What it recognizes is unknown. Together with a sample-barcoded 5' primer, a J-beta primer mix was included in a second PCR lasting roughly 6 to 12 cycles. A 12-random-nucleotide template-switch adaptor tagged each cDNA molecule. TCRdb reprocessed the 5' RACE reads with MiXCR, giving one entry per CDR3 protein. The data contain approximately 790,000 distinct CDR3 sequences, about 62% of them singletons. The sequence was collected from a young man in good health. Sequences were obtained from blood.

In DNA, the CDR3 is TGTGCCAGCAGCCCGGGACGGTGGAATGAAAAACTGTTTTTT. This encodes CASSPGRWNEKLFF. The rearrangement links TRBV3-1 to TRBJ1-4, with D maybe TRBD1 (5 bases). Per germline, CDR1 LGHDT and CDR2 YNNKEL (reference sequence). Trimming shortened V by 4 bases and J by 5 bases, and 11 bases separated the two germline ends. The CDR3 is 14 residues long.